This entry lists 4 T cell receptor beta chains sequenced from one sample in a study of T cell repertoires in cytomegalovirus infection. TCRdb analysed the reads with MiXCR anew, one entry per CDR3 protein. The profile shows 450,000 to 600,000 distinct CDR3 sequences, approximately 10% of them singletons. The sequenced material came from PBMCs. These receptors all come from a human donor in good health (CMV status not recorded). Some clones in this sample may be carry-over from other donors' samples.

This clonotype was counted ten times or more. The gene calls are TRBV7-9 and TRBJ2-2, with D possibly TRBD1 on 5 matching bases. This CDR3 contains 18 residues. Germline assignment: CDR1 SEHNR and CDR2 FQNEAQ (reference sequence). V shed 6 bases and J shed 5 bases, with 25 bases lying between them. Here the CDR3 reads CASSPPPRGARRTGELFF. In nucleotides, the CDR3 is TGTGCCAGCAGTCCGCCCCCAAGGGGCGCGAGAAGGACCGGGGAGCTGTTTTTT.

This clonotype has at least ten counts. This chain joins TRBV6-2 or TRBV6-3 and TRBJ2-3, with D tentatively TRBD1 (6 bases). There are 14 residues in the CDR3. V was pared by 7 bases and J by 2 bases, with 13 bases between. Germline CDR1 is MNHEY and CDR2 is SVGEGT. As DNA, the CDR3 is TGTGCCAGCACCCGACTGGGGGCCACAGATACGCAGTATTTT. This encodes CASTRLGATDTQYF.

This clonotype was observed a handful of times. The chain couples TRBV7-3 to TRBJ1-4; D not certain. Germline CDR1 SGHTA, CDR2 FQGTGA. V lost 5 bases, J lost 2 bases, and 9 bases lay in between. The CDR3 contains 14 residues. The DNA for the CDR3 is TGTGCCAGCAGCCGCCACAGTACTAATGAAAAACTGTTTTTT. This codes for CASSRHSTNEKLFF.

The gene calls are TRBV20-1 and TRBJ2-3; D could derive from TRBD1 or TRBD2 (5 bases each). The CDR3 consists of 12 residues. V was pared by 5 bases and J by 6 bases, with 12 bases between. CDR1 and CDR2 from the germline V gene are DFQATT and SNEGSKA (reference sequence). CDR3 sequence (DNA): TGCAGTGCTGGGACCGCCCCGGATACGCAGTATTTT. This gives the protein CSAGTAPDTQYF.